Below, 3 T cell receptor beta chains from the same sample are listed, as sequenced in a study of blood T cell repertoires in COVID-19. Some clones are missing from TCRdb's copy, which holds only in-frame ones; the method was immunoSEQ multiplex PCR. Found here are around 300,000 clones, roughly 90% of them singletons; the top ten hold about 3.9%. Sequencing used peripheral blood. All receptors come from a woman aged 45 to 65 with active or convalescent COVID-19.

This chain uses TRBV7-9 with TRBJ1-2; perhaps TRBD1 as D (6 bases). The CDR3 is made up of 17 amino acids. With 5 bases removed from V and 2 bases from J, the gap between germline ends came to 21 bases. Germline lookup yields CDR1 SEHNR and CDR2 FQNEAQ (reference sequence). CDR3 amino acids: CASSPFLGQRENYGYTF. The DNA for the CDR3 is TGTGCCAGCAGCCCCTTCCTAGGACAGCGAGAGAACTATGGCTACACCTTC.

J is TRBJ2-7 and V is TRBV4-1; TRBD2 matches at 14 bases. The CDR3 length is 18 residues. CDR1 and CDR2 (germline): MGHRA, YSYEKL. Losses at the gene ends were 3 bases for V and 4 bases for J; bases not matched to a gene: 11. This CDR3 reads CASSQGTSGSVVSYEQYF. DNA of the CDR3: TGCGCCAGCAGCCAGGGGACTAGCGGGAGCGTCGTATCTTACGAGCAGTACTTC.

This chain uses TRBV2 with TRBJ2-7; 9 nucleotides line up with TRBD1. Germline V gene data show CDR1 as SNHLY and CDR2 as FYNNEI. The ends lost 8 bases at V and 3 bases at J; junction bases unmatched: 5. The CDR3 contains 13 residues. The CDR3 protein is CASLRDRDYEQYF. The CDR3 region has the DNA TGTGCCAGCTTGAGGGACAGGGACTACGAGCAGTACTTC.